This T cell receptor beta chain was retrieved from a study of cytomegalovirus exposure and HLA in healthy donors. Study observations and caveats: Likely technical artifact: a cluster of highly shared sequence variants. Near-uniform donor sequencing depth was presumed by presence/absence analyses. Reported findings show TCR beta sequences accurately forecast HLA-A and HLA-B alleles in most subjects.

Germline values: CDR1 SGHDT, CDR2 YYEEEE. J lost 7 bases, V lost 2 bases, and 5 bases had no gene match. This CDR3 is built from 15 residues. This clone was found a few times. Antigen specificity is unknown. Researchers ran the PCR with 60 Vbeta and 13 Jbeta primers. Sequenced by immunoSEQ multiplex PCR; TCRdb stores in-frame clones only, minus some. In the table there are roughly 110,000 clones, around 64% of which are singletons. The clonotype was recovered from a woman aged 30 to 39 in good health and CMV-seronegative. What was sequenced was PBMCs. The chain is built from TRBV5-6 and TRBJ2-2; 10 positions match TRBD2. DNA of the CDR3: TGTGCCAGCAGCTTTGAACCTAGCGGGAGCGGGGAGCTGTTTTTT. Residues: CASSFEPSGSGELFF.